Following are 3 T cell receptor beta chains from one sample sequenced in a study of post-analysis software for immune sequencing data. TCR beta cDNA libraries had unique molecular identifiers. Each CDR3 protein gets one entry after TCRdb re-called the PCR reads with MiXCR. The sample has about 210,000 distinct CDR3 sequences; 29% are singletons. Study conclusions and caveats: A handful of TRBV segments were significantly more frequent in patients than in controls. TRBV5-6, TRBV5-1 and TRBV20-1 were among these segments.

What these receptors recognize is not known. The sequenced sample consisted of blood. All receptors come from a girl aged 2 to 17 with multiple sclerosis.

The chain is built from TRBV7-8 and TRBJ2-7; TRBD1 matches at 9 bases. Germline trimming cut 5 bases from V and 1 base from J; bases unmatched to any gene: 6. In germline, CDR1 is SGHVS, CDR2 FQNEAQ. The CDR3 loop spans 15 amino acids. The CDR3 loop is CASSPRGQGSYEQYF. The CDR3, as DNA: TGTGCCAGCAGCCCGAGAGGACAGGGGTCCTACGAGCAGTACTTC. The entire variable domain, with the rest obtained from reference TRBV7-8 and TRBJ2-7, is as follows: GAGVSQSPRYKVAKRGQDVALRCDPISGHVSLFWYQQALGQGPEFLTYFQNEAQLDKSGLPSDRFFAERPEGSVSTLKIQRTQQEDSAVYLCASSPRGQGSYEQYFGPGTRLTVT.

This chain uses TRBV28 with TRBJ1-4, with 10 bases that match TRBD1. V lost 6 bases, J lost 6 bases, and 7 bases stayed unmatched. The CDR3 loop spans 15 amino acids. Germline V gene data show CDR1 as MDHEN and CDR2 as SYDVKM. Here the CDR3 reads CASRQTGQGYEKLFF. In DNA form, the CDR3 reads TGTGCCAGCAGACAGACGGGACAGGGGTATGAAAAACTGTTTTTT.

This clonotype was detected a few times. The rearrangement joins TRBV25-1 to TRBJ1-2; possible D gene TRBD1, 6 bases. The CDR3 contains 15 residues. Trimming removed 2 bases from V and 0 bases from J, with 10 bases in between. Germline assignment: CDR1 MGHDK and CDR2 SYGVNS. In DNA, the CDR3 is TGTGCCAGCAGTGAACCAGGGGATTCTAACTATGGCTACACCTTC. It is translated as CASSEPGDSNYGYTF.